This T cell receptor (beta chain) was observed in a study of blood T cell repertoires in COVID-19. Study overall: The United States, Italy and Spain were the sources of the acute and convalescent COVID-19 samples. PBMCs, B-cell-depleted T cells, or T cells were the source of the cDNA or gDNA that made up the material.

In the original analysis: Estimated nucleated cell counts came from reference gene primer amplification. Libraries were prepared by immunoSEQ multiplex PCR; TCRdb keeps only in-frame clonotypes and omits some of them. The V and J calls and the clone size are those of that table, but D and trimming were determined from the DNA. The sample holds tens of thousands of clones, 70% to 90% seen once. The CDR3 sequence is 13 residues long. Trimming removed 8 bases at V and 4 bases at J, with 13 bases between. This chain links TRBV12-3 or TRBV12-4 with TRBJ2-3; no clear D. The source is a man older than 75 in a cohort sampled during active COVID-19. Sequences were obtained from peripheral blood. The CDR3 sequence: CASGSVSADTQYF. CDR3 DNA: TGTGCCAGCGGCAGCGTTTCGGCAGATACGCAGTATTTT.